This T cell receptor beta chain was recorded in a study of blood T cell repertoires in COVID-19. The CDR3 is made up of 13 amino acids. CDR1 and CDR2 (germline): SQVTM, ANQGSEA. The V end lost 5 bases, the J end lost 1 base, and 10 bases lay between the germline ends. Clones were sequenced by immunoSEQ multiplex PCR, and TCRdb holds only the in-frame ones, with some missing. The sample holds under 65,000 clones, more than 80% seen once. The specimen sequenced was peripheral blood. This chain joins TRBV29-1 and TRBJ2-3; D is perhaps TRBD1 (5 bases). The origin of this receptor is a man in his fifties or sixties with acute or convalescent COVID-19. As DNA, the CDR3 is TGCAGCGTTTTATTCAGGGGCACAGATACGCAGTATTTT. It translates to CSVLFRGTDTQYF.